The 13 T cell receptor beta chains below were found in one sample sequenced in a study of shared clonotypes between healthy human individuals. TCRdb keeps only in-frame clones here, not all; method: immunoSEQ multiplex PCR. This sample has more than 2 million clones, with roughly 94% found just once. The sample consisted of naive CD4+ T cells sorted from blood. The subset here: CD45RA+ positively selected. The receptor source for this set is a man younger than 35 in good health.

This chain links TRBV29-1 with TRBJ1-2, with D perhaps TRBD1 (5 bases). Germline V gene sequence: CDR1 SQVTM, CDR2 ANQGSEA. Trimming pared 3 bases from V and 8 bases from J, leaving 16 bases between. The CDR3 totals 13 residues. The CDR3 sequence is CSVDIKGPYGYTF. CDR3 nucleotides: TGCAGCGTTGATATTAAGGGGCCTTACGGCTACACCTTC.

The chain recombines TRBV19 with TRBJ1-5, with TRBD1 matching 7 bases. Germline V gene sequence: CDR1 LNHDA, CDR2 SQIVND (reference sequence). Trimming at V came to 3 bases and at J to 6 bases, leaving 2 bases not matched to a gene. The CDR3 is made up of 13 amino acids. In DNA, the CDR3 is TGTGCCAGTAGTATTTCAGGGGGTCAGCCCCAGCATTTT. Translating gives CASSISGGQPQHF.

The chain uses TRBV9 and TRBJ2-4, with TRBD1 matching over 8 bases. The V and J ends lost 4 bases and 5 bases, in that order; junction bases with no gene match: 14. Germline CDR1 and CDR2: SGDLS and YYNGEE. The CDR3 length is 17 residues. DNA of the CDR3: TGTGCCAGCAGCCCCGGGACAGGAGTTACGCGTCAAAACATTCAGTACTTC. Protein sequence: CASSPGTGVTRQNIQYF.

This chain links TRBV10-3 with TRBJ1-1, with D possibly TRBD1 on 5 matching bases. Germline values: CDR1 ENHRY, CDR2 SYGVKD. The germline V and J ends were trimmed by 4 bases and 10 bases, with 22 bases remaining between them. The CDR3 has 15 amino acids. Here the CDR3 DNA reads TGTGCCATCAGTGTAAAGGGGACCGGCCCCTGGGTAGCTTTCTTT. It translates to CAISVKGTGPWVAFF.

The chain employs TRBV28 and TRBJ2-3, with 7 bases identical to TRBD1. V was clipped by 5 bases and J by 2 bases; unmatched bases: 7. The germline V gene encodes CDR1 MDHEN and CDR2 SYDVKM. The CDR3 is 15 amino acids. Here the CDR3 reads CASSQTGAFTDTQYF. Written as DNA, the CDR3 is TGTGCCAGCAGTCAAACAGGGGCCTTCACAGATACGCAGTATTTT.

A word on this clone: A clone one base away is much larger, so this may be a read error. The CDR3 sequence is CASSFAPSAEASF. CDR3 in DNA: TGTGCCAGCAGTTTCGCTCCGTCTGCTGAAGCTTCCTTT. The chain couples TRBV7-9 to TRBJ1-1; D is ambiguous. Germline assignment: CDR1 SEHNR and CDR2 FQNEAQ (reference sequence). The CDR3 is made up of 13 amino acids.

The J gene is TRBJ1-5, the V gene TRBV9; 8 bases are shared with TRBD1. V was pared by 3 bases and J by 1 base, with 3 bases of the junction left unmatched. Germline lookup yields CDR1 SGDLS and CDR2 YYNGEE. CDR3 length equals 15 residues. This CDR3 reads CASSAGQGSNQPQHF. The CDR3 nucleotides are TGTGCCAGCAGCGCCGGACAGGGCAGCAATCAGCCCCAGCATTTT. Together with reference TRBV9 and TRBJ1-5, the CDR3 gives the full variable domain: DSGVTQTPKHLITATGQRVTLRCSPRSGDLSVYWYQQSLDQGLQFLIQYYNGEERAKGNILERFSAQQFPDLHSELNLSSLELGDSALYFCASSAGQGSNQPQHFGDGTRLSIL.

The chain combines TRBV6-1 with TRBJ2-7, with D unclear. The CDR3 length is 13 residues. Trimming pared 6 bases from V and 5 bases from J, leaving 14 bases between. Germline V gene lookup returns CDR1 MNHNS and CDR2 SASEGT. CDR3 loop: CASRTSLGHEQYF. The CDR3 DNA sequence: TGTGCCAGCAGGACCTCCTTGGGCCACGAGCAGTACTTC.

This clone appeared once. The V gene is TRBV30, the J gene TRBJ1-1; no reliable D call. CDR1 is GTSNPN and CDR2 is SVGIG in the germline V gene (reference sequence). The CDR3 loop spans 16 amino acids. V lost 4 bases, J lost 1 base, and 19 bases lay in between. CDR3 sequence (DNA): TGTGCCTGGACAAAATCGAAGGTTAAACGGAACACTGAAGCTTTCTTT. It is translated as CAWTKSKVKRNTEAFF.

In regard to this clone: At the DNA level, this CDR3 is encoded by other sequences in the same sample as well. The rearrangement links TRBV7-9 to TRBJ1-5; no reliable D call. Germline CDR1 and CDR2: SEHNR and FQNEAQ (reference sequence). This CDR3 has 13 residues. Trimming cost V 1 base and J 4 bases, with 5 bases left between them. CDR3 in amino acids: CASSLDGNQPQHF. The DNA for the CDR3 is TGTGCCAGCAGCTTAGACGGTAATCAGCCCCAGCATTTT.

This clone was detected once. The V gene is TRBV19, the J gene TRBJ1-6, with D possibly TRBD1 on 5 matching bases. Trimming left V 1 base short and J 7 bases short, with 17 bases between. The CDR3 sequence is 17 residues long. Germline V gene data show CDR1 as LNHDA and CDR2 as SQIVND (reference sequence). The CDR3 reads CASSIGSRSGMNSPLHF. The CDR3 coding sequence is TGTGCCAGTAGTATAGGAAGTCGGTCAGGGATGAATTCACCCCTCCACTTT.

This chain connects TRBV5-4 to TRBJ1-4; 10 bases are a match to TRBD1. The germline V gene has CDR1 SGHNT and CDR2 YYREEE (reference sequence). This CDR3 contains 14 residues. The V segment lost 4 bases and the J segment 7 bases; nucleotides outside the gene matches: 4. This CDR3 reads CASSLDRGVEKLFF. CDR3 nucleotides: TGTGCCAGCAGCCTGGACAGGGGGGTTGAAAAACTGTTTTTT.

The chain is built from TRBV30 and TRBJ2-3; 13 bases match TRBD2. V gave up 3 bases and J gave up 10 bases; unmatched junction bases: 4. This CDR3 spans 13 amino acids. In germline, CDR1 is GTSNPN, CDR2 SVGIG (reference sequence). This chain's CDR3 is CAWRLAGGSAQYF. The DNA of the CDR3 is TGTGCCTGGAGACTAGCGGGAGGGTCCGCGCAGTATTTT.